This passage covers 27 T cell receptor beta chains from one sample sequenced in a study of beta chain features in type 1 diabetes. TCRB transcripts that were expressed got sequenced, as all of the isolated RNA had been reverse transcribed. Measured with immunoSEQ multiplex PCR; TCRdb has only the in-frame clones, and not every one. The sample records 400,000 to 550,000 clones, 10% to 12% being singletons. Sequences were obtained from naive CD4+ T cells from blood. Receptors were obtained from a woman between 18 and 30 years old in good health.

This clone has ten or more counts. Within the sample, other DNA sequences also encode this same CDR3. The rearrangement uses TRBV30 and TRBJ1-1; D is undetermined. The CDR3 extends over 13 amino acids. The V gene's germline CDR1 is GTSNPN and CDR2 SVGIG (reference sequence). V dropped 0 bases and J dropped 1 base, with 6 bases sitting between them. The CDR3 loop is CAWSVRRNTEAFF. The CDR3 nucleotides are TGTGCCTGGAGTGTACGGCGGAACACTGAAGCTTTCTTT.

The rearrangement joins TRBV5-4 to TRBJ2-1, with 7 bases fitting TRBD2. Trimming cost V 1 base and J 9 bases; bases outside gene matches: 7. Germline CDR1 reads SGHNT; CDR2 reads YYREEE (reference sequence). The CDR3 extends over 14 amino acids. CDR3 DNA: TGTGCCAGCAGCTTGAGCGGGGACCCAACTGAGCAGTTCTTC. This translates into CASSLSGDPTEQFF. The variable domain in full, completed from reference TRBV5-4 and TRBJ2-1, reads ETGVTQSPTHLIKTRGQQVTLRCSSQSGHNTVSWYQQALGQGPQFIFQYYREEENGRGNFPPRFSGLQFPNYSSELNVNALELDDSALYLCASSLSGDPTEQFFGPGTRLTVL.

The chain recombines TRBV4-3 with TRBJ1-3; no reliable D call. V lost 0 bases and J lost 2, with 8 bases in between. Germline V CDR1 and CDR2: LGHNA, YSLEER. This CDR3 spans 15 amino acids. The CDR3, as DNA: TGCGCCAGCAGCCAAGATCCCGGACCTGGAAACACCATATATTTT. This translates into CASSQDPGPGNTIYF.

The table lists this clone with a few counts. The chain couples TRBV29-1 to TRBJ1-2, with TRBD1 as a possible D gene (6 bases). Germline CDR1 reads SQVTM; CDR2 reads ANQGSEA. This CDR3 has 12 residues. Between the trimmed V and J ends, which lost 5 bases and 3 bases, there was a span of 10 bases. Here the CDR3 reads CSVREGDYGYTF. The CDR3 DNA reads TGCAGCGTTAGGGAGGGGGACTATGGCTACACCTTC.

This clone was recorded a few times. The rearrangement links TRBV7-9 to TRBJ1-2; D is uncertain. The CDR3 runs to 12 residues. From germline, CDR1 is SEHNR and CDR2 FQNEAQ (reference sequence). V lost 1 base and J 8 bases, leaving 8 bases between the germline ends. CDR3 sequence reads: CASSLVQEGYTF. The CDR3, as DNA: TGTGCCAGCAGCTTAGTCCAGGAGGGCTACACCTTC.

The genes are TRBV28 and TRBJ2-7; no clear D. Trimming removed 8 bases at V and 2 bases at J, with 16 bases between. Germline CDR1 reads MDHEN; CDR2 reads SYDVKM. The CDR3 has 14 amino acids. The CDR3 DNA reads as TGTGCCAGCCGACGGCAGGTCGATACCTACGAGCAGTACGTC. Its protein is CASRRQVDTYEQYV.

This chain's CDR3 is CASSPNDRVTGELFF. Here the CDR3 DNA reads TGTGCCAGCAGCCCCAACGACAGGGTCACCGGGGAGCTGTTTTTT. The gene calls are TRBV25-1 and TRBJ2-2; 7 bases match TRBD1. With V trimmed by 6 bases and J by 4 bases, 8 bases remained unmatched. The CDR3 has 15 residues. Germline loops: CDR1 MGHDK, CDR2 SYGVNS.

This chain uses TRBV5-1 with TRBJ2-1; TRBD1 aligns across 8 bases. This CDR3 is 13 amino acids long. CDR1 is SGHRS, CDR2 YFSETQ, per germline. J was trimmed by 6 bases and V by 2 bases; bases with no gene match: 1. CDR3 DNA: TGCGCCAGCAGCTTCGGACAGGGCAATGAGCAGTTCTTC. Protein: CASSFGQGNEQFF.

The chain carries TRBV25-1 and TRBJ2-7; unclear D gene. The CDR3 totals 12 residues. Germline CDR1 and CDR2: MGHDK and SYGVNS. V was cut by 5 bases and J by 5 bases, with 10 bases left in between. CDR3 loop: CASSITGNEQYF. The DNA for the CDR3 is TGTGCCAGCAGTATTACGGGCAACGAGCAGTACTTC.

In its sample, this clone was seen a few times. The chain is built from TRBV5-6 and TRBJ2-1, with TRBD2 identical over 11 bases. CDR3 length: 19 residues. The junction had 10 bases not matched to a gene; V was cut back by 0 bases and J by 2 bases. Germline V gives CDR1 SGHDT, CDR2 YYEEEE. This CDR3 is CASSLARTASGRTYNEQFF. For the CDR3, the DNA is TGTGCCAGCAGCTTGGCCCGGACGGCTAGCGGGAGGACCTACAATGAGCAGTTCTTC.

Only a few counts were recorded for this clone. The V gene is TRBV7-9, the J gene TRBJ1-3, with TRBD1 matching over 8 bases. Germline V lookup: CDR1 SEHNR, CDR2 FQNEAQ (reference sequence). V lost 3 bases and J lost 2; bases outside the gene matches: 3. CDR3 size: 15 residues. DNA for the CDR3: TGTGCCAGCAGCTTTCGGACAGGGACTGGAAACACCATATATTTT. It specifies CASSFRTGTGNTIYF.

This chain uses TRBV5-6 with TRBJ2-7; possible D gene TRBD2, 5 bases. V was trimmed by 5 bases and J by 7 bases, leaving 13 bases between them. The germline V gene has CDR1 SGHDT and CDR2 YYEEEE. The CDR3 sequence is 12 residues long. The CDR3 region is CASRKLRGEQYV. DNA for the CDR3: TGTGCCAGCAGAAAACTTCGGGGTGAGCAGTACGTC.

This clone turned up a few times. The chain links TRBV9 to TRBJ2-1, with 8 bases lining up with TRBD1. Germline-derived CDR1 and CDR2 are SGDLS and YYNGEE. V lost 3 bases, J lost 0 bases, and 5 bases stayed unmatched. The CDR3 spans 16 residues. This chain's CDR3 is CASSEMGQVSYNEQFF. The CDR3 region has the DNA TGTGCCAGCAGCGAGATGGGACAGGTCTCCTACAATGAGCAGTTCTTC.

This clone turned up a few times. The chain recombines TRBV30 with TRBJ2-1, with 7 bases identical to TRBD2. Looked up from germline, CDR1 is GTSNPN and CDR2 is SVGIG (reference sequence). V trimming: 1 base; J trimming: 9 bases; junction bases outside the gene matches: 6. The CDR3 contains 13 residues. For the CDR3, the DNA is TGTGCCTGGAGTGGGGGACTACCAAGTGAGCAGTTCTTC. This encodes CAWSGGLPSEQFF.

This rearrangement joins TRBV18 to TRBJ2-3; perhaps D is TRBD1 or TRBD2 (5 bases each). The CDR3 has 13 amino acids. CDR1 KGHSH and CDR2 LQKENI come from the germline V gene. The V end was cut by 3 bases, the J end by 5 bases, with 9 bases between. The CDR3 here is CASSPGRKDTQYF. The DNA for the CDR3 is TGTGCCAGCTCACCGGGACGGAAAGATACGCAGTATTTT.

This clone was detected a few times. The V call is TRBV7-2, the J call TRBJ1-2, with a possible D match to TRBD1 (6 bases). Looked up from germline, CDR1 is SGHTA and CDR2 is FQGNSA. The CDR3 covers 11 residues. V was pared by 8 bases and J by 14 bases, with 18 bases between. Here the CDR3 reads CASSVTSGQTF. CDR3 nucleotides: TGTGCCAGCTCCGTTACTTCGGGACAAACCTTC. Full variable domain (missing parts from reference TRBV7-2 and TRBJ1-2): GAGVSQSPSNKVTEKGKDVELRCDPISGHTALYWYRQSLGQGLEFLIYFQGNSAPDKSGLPSDRFSAERTGGSVSTLTIQRTQQEDSAVYLCASSVTSGQTFGSGTRLTVV.

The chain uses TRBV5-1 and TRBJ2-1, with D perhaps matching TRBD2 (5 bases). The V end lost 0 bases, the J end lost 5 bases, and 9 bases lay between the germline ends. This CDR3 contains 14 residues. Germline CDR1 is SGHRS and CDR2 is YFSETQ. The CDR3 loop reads CASSLVGDNNEQFF. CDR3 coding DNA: TGCGCCAGCAGCTTGGTCGGGGATAACAATGAGCAGTTCTTC.

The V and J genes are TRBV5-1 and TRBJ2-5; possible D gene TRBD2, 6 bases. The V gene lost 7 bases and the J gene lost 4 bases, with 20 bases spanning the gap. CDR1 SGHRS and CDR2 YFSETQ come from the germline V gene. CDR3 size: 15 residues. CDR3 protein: CASATFGPEGETQYF. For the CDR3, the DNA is TGCGCCAGCGCCACCTTCGGACCGGAGGGAGAGACCCAGTACTTC.

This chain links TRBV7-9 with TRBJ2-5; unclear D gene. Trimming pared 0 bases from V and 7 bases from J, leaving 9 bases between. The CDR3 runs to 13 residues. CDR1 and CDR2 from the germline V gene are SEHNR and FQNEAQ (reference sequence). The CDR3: CASSLAPLVTQYF. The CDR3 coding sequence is TGTGCCAGCAGCTTAGCGCCGTTGGTGACCCAGTACTTC.

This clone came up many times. CDR3 amino acids: CASSPGLAGGTDTQYF. The DNA of the CDR3 is TGTGCCAGCAGCCCGGGACTAGCGGGGGGCACAGATACGCAGTATTTT. V and J are TRBV7-2 and TRBJ2-3; TRBD2 agrees at 14 bases. Germline CDR1 is SGHTA and CDR2 is FQGNSA. J gave up 1 base and V 5 bases, and 2 bases lay outside the gene matches. This CDR3 has 16 residues.

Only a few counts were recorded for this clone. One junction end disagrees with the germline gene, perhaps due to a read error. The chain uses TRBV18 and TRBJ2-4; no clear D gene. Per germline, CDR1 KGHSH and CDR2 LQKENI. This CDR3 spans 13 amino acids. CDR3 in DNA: TGTGCCAGCTCACCATCAAACTCGGTGGTATCAGCGTTC. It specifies CASSPSNSVVSAF.

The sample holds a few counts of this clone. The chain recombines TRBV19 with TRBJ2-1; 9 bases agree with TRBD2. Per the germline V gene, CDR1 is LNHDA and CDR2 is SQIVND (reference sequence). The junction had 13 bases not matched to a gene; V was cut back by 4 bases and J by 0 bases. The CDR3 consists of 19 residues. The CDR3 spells CASSTRLAEFRVSYNEQFF. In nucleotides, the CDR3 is TGTGCCAGTAGTACTAGACTAGCGGAATTCCGCGTCTCCTACAATGAGCAGTTCTTC. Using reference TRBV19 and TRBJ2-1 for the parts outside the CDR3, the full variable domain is DGGITQSPKYLFRKEGQNVTLSCEQNLNHDAMYWYRQDPGQGLRLIYYSQIVNDFQKGDIAEGYSVSREKKESFPLTVTSAQKNPTAFYLCASSTRLAEFRVSYNEQFFGPGTRLTVL.

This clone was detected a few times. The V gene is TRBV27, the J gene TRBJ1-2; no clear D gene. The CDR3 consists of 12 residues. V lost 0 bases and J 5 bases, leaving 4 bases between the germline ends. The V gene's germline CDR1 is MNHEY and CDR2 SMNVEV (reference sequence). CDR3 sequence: CASSLSGYGYTF. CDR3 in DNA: TGTGCCAGCAGTTTATCAGGGTATGGCTACACCTTC.

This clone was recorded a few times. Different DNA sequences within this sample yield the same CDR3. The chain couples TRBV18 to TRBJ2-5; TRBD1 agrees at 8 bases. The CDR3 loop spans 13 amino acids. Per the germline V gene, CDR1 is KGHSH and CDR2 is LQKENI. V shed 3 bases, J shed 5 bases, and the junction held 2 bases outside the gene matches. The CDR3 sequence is CASSPGQGETQYF. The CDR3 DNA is TGTGCCAGCTCACCTGGACAGGGTGAGACCCAGTACTTC.

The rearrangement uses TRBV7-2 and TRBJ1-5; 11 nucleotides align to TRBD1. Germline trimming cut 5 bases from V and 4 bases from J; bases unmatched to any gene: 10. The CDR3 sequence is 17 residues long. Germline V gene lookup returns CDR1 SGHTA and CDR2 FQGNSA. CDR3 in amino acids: CASSPDLGQGGNQPQHF. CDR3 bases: TGTGCCAGCAGCCCAGACCTGGGACAGGGGGGGAATCAGCCCCAGCATTTT.

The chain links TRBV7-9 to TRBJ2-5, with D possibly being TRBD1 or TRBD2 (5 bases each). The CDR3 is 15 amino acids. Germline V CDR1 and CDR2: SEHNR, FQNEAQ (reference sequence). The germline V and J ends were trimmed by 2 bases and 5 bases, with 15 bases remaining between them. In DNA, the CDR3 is TGTGCCAGCAGCTTAAATGGACACTCTAGCGAGACCCAGTACTTC. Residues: CASSLNGHSSETQYF.

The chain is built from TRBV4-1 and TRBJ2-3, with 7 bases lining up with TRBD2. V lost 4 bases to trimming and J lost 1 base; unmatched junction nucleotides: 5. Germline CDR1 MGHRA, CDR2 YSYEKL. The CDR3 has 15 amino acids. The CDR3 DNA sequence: TGCGCCAGCAGCCGCCCGGGAGGAGGCACAGATACGCAGTATTTT. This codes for CASSRPGGGTDTQYF.